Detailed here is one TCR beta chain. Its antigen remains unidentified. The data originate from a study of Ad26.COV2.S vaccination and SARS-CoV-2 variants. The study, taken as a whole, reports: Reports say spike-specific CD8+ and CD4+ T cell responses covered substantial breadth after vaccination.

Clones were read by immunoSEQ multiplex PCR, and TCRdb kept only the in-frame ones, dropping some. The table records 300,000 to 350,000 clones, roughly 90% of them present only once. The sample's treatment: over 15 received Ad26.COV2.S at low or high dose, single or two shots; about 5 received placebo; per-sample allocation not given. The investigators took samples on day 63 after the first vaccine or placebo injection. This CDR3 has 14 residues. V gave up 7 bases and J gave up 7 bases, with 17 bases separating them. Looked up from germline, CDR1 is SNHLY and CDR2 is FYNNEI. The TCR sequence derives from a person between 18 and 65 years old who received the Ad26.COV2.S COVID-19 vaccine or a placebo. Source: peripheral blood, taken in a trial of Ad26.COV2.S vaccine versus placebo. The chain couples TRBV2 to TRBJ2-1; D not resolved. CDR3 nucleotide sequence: TGTGCCAGCAACATGGAATGGGGAACAAATGAGCAGTTCTTC. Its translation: CASNMEWGTNEQFF.